This T cell receptor beta chain was captured by sequencing in a study of post-analysis software for immune sequencing data. Unique molecular identifiers featured in each of the TCR beta cDNA libraries. Each CDR3 protein gets one entry after TCRdb re-called the PCR reads with MiXCR. The sample lists around 400,000 distinct CDR3 sequences; roughly 38% were seen once. There are a few counts of this clonotype. Its antigen is not identified. Broader study findings: The F measure placed samples prepared in the same batch into strongly shared clusters. Versus controls, multiple sclerosis patients showed significantly lower diversity (normalized Chao1).

The receptor's source is a girl between 5 and 17 years old with multiple sclerosis. Sequenced sample: blood.

CDR3 loop: CASKTDGDPYEQYF. The CDR3 DNA is TGCGCCAGCAAAACCGACGGGGACCCCTACGAGCAGTACTTC. The chain recombines TRBV10-2 with TRBJ2-7; D may match TRBD1 or TRBD2 (5 bases each). The CDR3 extends over 14 amino acids. CDR1 WSHSY and CDR2 SAAADI come from the germline V gene. V shed 7 bases and J shed 2 bases, with 15 bases lying between them.